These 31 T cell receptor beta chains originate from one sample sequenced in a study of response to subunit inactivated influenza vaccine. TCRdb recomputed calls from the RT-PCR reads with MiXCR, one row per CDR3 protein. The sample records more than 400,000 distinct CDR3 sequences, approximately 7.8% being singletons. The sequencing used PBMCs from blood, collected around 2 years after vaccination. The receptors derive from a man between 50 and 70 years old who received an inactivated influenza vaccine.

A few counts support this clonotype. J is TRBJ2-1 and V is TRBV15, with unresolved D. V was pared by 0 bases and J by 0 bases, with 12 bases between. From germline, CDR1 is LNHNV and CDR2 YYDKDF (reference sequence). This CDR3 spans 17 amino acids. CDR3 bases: TGTGCCACCAGCAGAGATTTGCCGGCCGACTCCTACAATGAGCAGTTCTTC. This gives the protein CATSRDLPADSYNEQFF.

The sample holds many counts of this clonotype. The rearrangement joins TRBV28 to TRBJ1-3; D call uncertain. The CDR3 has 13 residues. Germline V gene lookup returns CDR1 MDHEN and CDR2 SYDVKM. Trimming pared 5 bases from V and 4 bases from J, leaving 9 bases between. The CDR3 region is CASSLIPGNTIYF. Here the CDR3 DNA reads TGTGCCAGCAGTCTAATCCCCGGAAACACCATATATTTT.

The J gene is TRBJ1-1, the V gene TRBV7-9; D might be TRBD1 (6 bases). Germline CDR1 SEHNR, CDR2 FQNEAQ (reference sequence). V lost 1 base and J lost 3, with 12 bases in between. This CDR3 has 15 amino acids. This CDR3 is CASSLVTGQYTEAFF. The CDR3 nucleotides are TGTGCCAGCAGCTTAGTGACCGGACAGTACACTGAAGCTTTCTTT.

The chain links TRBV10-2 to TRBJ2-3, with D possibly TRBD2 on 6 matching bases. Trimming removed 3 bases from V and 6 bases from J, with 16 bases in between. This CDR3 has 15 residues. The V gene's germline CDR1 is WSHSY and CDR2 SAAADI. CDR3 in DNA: TGCGCCAGCAGTGATCTACGGGAGAGAGGGGATACGCAGTATTTT. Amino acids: CASSDLRERGDTQYF.

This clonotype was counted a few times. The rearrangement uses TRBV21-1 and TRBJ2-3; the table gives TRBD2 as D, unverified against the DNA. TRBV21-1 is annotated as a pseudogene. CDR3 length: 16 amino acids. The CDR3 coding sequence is TGTGCCAGCAGCAAAGTGCCTAGCGGGAGAACAGATACGCAGTATTTT. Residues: CASSKVPSGRTDTQYF.

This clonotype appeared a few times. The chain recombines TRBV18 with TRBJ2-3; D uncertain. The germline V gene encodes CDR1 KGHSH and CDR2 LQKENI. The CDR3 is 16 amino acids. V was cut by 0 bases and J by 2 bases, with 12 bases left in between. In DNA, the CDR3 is TGTGCCAGCTCACCACCGAGGTTTGGCTACACAGATACGCAGTATTTT. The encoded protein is CASSPPRFGYTDTQYF.

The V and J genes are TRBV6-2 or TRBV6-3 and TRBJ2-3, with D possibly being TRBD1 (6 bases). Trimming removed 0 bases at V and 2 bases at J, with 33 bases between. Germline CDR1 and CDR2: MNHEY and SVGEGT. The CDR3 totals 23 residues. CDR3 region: CASSYSRADFDRPESFTTDTQYF. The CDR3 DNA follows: TGTGCCAGCAGTTACTCGAGGGCCGATTTCGACAGGCCAGAAAGTTTTACCACAGATACGCAGTATTTT.

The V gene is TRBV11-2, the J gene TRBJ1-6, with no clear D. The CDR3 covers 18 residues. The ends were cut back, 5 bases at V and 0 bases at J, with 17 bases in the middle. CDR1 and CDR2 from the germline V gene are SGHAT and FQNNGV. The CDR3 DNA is TGTGCCAGCAGCAGTGGGTCGATACTGAGCTCCTATAATTCACCCCTCCACTTT. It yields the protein CASSSGSILSSYNSPLHF. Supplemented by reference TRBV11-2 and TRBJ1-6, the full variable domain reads EAGVAQSPRYKIIEKRQSVAFWCNPISGHATLYWYQQILGQGPKLLIQFQNNGVVDDSQLPKDRFSAERLKGVDSTLKIQPAKLEDSAVYLCASSSGSILSSYNSPLHFGNGTRLTVT.

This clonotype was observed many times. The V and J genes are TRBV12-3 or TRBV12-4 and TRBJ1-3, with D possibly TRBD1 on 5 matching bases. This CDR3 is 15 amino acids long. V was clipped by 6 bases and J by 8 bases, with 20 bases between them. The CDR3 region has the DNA TGTGCCAGCAGCCGGACGGGACCTCCCCAGGACACCATATATTTT. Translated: CASSRTGPPQDTIYF.

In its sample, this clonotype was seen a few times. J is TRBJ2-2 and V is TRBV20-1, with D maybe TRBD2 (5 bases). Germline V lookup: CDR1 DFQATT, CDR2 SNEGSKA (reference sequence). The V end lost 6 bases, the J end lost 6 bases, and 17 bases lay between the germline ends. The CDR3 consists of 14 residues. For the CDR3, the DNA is TGCAGTGCGCGTCAAGCGCGGGTGTCCGGGGAGCTGTTTTTT. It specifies CSARQARVSGELFF.

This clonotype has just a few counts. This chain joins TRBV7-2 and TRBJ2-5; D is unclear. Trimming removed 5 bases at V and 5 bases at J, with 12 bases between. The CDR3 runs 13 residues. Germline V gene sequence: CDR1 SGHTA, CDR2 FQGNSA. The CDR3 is CASSPHARETQYF. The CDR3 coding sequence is TGTGCCAGCAGCCCGCACGCGCGGGAGACCCAGTACTTC.

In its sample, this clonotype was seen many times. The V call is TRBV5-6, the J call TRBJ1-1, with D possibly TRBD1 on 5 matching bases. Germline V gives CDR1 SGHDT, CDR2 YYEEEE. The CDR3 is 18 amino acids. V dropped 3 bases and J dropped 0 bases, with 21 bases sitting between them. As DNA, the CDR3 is TGTGCCAGCAGCTCATTACTACAGGTAGGCGGCTTGAACACTGAAGCTTTCTTT. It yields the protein CASSSLLQVGGLNTEAFF. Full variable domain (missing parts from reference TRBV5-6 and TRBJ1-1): DAGVTQSPTHLIKTRGQQVTLRCSPKSGHDTVSWYQQALGQGPQFIFQYYEEEERQRGNFPDRFSGHQFPNYSSELNVNALLLGDSALYLCASSSLLQVGGLNTEAFFGQGTRLTVV.

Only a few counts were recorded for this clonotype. The CDR3, as DNA: TGTGCCAGCAGCCGCAACTACAGGGCCCAAAACATTCAGTACTTC. It specifies CASSRNYRAQNIQYF. The chain employs TRBV4-2 and TRBJ2-4, with D perhaps matching TRBD1 (6 bases). V was trimmed by 4 bases and J by 5 bases, leaving 15 bases between them. The CDR3 contains 15 residues. CDR1 and CDR2 from the germline V gene are LGHNA and YNFKEQ.

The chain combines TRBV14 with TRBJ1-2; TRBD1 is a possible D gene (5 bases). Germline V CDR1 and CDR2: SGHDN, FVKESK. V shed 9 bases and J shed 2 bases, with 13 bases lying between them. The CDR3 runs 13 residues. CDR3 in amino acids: CARHGTGNYGYTF. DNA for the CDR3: TGTGCCAGGCACGGGACGGGGAACTATGGCTACACCTTC.

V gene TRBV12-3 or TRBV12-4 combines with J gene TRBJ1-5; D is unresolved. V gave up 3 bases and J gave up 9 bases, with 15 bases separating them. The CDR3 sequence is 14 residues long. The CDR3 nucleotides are TGTGCCAGCAGTTTCCGGACGGGGAGCGGGCCCCAGCATTTT. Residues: CASSFRTGSGPQHF.

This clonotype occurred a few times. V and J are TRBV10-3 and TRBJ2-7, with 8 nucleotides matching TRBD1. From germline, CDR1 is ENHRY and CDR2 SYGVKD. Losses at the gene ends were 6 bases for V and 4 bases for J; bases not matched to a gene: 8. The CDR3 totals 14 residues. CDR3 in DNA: TGTGCCATCAGCCCTCGGGACAGGCCTTACGAGCAGTACTTC. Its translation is CAISPRDRPYEQYF.

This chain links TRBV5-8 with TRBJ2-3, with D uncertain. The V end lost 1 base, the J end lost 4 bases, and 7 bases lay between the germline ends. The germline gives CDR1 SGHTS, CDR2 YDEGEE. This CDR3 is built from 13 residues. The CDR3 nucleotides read TGTGCCAGCAGCTTGCTGTGGGCAGATACGCAGTATTTT. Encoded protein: CASSLLWADTQYF.

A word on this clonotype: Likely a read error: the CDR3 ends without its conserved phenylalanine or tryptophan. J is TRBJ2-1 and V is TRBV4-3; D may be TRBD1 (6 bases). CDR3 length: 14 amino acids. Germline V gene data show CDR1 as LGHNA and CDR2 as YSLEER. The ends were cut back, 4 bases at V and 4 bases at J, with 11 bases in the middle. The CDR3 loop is CASSRQVDYNEQFS. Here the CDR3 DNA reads TGCGCCAGCAGCCGACAGGTGGATTACAATGAGCAGTTCTCC.

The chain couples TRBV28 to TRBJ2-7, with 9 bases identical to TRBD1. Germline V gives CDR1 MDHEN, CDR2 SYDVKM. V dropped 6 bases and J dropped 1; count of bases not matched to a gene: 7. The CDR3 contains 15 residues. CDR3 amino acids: CASRSSGTGSYEQYF. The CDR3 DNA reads TGTGCCAGCAGATCATCCGGGACAGGGTCCTACGAGCAGTACTTC.

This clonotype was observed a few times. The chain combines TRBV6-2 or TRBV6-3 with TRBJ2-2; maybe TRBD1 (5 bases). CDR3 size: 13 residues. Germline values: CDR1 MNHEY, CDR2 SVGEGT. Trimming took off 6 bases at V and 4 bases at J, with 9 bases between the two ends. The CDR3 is CASSPQATGELFF. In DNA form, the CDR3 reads TGTGCCAGCAGCCCACAGGCCACCGGGGAGCTGTTTTTT.

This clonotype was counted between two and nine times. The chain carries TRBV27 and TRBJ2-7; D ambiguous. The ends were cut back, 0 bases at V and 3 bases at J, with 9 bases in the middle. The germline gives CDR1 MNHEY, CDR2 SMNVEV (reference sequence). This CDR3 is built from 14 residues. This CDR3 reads CASSLSKDNYEQYF. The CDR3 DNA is TGTGCCAGCAGTTTATCGAAAGACAACTACGAGCAGTACTTC.

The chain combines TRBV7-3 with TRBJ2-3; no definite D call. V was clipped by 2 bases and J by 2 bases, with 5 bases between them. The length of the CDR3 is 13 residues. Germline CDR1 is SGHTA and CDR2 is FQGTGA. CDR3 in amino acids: CASSLVNTDTQYF. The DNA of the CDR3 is TGTGCCAGCAGCTTAGTTAACACAGATACGCAGTATTTT.

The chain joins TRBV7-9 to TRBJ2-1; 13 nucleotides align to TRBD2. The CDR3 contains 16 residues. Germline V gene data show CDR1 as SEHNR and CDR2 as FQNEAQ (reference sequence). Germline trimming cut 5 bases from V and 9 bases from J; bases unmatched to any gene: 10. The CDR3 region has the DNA TGTGCCAGCAGCGCAAGAGGACTAGCGGGAGCGGGTGAGCAGTTCTTC. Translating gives CASSARGLAGAGEQFF.

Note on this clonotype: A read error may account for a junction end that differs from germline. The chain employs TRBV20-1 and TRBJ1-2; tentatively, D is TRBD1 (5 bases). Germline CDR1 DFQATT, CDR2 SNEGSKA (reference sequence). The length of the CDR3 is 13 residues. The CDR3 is CSAGDGGAYGYTF. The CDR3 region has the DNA TGCAGTGCTGGAGACGGGGGTGCCTATGGCTACACCTTC.

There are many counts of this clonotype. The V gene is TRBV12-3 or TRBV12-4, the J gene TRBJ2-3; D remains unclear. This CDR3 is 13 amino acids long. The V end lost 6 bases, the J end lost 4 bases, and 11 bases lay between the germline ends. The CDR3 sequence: CASSILSPDTQYF. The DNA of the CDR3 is TGTGCCAGCAGCATCCTGAGTCCAGATACGCAGTATTTT.

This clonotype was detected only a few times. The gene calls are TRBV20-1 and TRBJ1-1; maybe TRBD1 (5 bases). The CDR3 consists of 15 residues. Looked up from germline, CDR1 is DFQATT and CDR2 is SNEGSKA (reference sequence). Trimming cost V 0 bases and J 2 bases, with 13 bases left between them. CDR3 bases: TGCAGTGCTAGAGATCGGAACAGGATCAACACTGAAGCTTTCTTT. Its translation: CSARDRNRINTEAFF.

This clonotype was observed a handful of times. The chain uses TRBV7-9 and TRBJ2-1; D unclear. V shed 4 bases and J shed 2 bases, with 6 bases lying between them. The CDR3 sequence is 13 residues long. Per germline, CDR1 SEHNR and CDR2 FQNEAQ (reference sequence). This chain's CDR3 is CASSYHPYNEQFF. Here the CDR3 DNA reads TGTGCCAGCAGCTACCACCCCTACAATGAGCAGTTCTTC.

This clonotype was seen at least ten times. The CDR3 sequence: CAISSTKSGDQPQHF. CDR3 coding DNA: TGTGCCATCAGCTCAACAAAATCAGGGGATCAGCCCCAGCATTTT. This chain connects TRBV10-3 to TRBJ1-5; TRBD1 might be the D (6 bases). This CDR3 comprises 15 residues. From germline, CDR1 is ENHRY and CDR2 SYGVKD. Deletions cut 6 bases from V and 5 bases from J, with 17 bases between.

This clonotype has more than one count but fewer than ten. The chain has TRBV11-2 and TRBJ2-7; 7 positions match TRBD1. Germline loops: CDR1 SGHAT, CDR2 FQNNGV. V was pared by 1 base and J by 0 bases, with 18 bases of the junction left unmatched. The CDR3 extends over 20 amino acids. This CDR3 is CASSLGYRGAMWGSSYEQYF. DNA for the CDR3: TGTGCCAGCAGCTTAGGATACAGGGGCGCTATGTGGGGAAGCTCCTACGAGCAGTACTTC.

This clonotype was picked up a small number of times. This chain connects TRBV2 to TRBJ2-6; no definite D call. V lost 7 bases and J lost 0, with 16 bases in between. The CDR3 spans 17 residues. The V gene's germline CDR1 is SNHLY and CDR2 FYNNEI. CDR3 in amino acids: CASIRPSTYSGANVLTF. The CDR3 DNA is TGTGCCAGCATCAGGCCGAGTACCTACTCTGGGGCCAACGTCCTGACTTTC.

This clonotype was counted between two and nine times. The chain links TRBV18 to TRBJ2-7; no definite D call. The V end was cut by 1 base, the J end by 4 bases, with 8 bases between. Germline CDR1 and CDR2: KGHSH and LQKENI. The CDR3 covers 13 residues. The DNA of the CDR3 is TGTGCCAGCTCACCACAGCAGCAATACGAGCAGTACTTC. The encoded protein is CASSPQQQYEQYF. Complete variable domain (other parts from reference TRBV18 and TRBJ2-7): NAGVMQNPRHLVRRRGQEARLRCSPMKGHSHVYWYRQLPEEGLKFMVYLQKENIIDESGMPKERFSAEFPKEGPSILRIQQVVRGDSAAYFCASSPQQQYEQYFGPGTRLTVT.